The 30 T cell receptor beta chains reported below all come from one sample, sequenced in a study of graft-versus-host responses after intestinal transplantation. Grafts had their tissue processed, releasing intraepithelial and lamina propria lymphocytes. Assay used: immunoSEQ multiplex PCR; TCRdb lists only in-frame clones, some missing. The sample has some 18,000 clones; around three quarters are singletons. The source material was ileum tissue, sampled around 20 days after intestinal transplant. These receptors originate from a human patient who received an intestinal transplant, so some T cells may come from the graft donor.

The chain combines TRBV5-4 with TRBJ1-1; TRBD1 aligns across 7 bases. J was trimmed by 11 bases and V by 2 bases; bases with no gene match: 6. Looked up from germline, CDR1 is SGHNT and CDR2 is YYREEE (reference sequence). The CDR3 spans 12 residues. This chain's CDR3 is CASSFDRAGAFF. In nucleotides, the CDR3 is TGTGCCAGCAGCTTTGACAGGGCGGGGGCTTTCTTT.

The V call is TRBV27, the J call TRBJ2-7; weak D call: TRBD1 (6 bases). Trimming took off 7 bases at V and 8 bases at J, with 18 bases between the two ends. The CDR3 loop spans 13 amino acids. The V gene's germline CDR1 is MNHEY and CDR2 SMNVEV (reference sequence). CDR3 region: CASKVTGNQKQYF. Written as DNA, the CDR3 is TGTGCCAGCAAAGTAACAGGGAATCAGAAGCAGTACTTC.

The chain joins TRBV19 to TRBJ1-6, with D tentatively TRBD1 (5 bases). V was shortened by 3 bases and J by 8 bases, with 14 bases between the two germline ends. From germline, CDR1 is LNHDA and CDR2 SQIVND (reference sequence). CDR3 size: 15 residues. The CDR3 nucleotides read TGTGCCAGTAGTATCTCCGCAGGGCGGTATTCACCCCTCCACTTT. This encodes CASSISAGRYSPLHF.

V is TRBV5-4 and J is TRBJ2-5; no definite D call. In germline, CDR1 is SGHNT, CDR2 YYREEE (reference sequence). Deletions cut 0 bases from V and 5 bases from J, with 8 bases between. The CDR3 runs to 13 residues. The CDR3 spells CASSLGALETQYF. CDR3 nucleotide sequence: TGTGCCAGCAGCTTGGGGGCCTTGGAGACCCAGTACTTC.

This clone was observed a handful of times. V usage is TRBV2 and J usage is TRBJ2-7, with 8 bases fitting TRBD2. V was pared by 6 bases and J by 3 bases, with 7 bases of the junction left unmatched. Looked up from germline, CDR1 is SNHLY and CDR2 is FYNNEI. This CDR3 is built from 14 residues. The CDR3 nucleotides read TGTGCCAGCAGGCCCGGGACTAGTTTCTACGAGCAGTACTTC. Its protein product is CASRPGTSFYEQYF.

The CDR3 DNA is TGTGCCAGCAGCTTGTCTAGCGGGGGGTTTTATGAGCAGTTCTTC. Protein product: CASSLSSGGFYEQFF. The V and J genes are TRBV5-4 and TRBJ2-1; 11 nucleotides agree with TRBD2. After removal of 1 base from V and 8 bases from J, the junction contained 5 bases not matched to a gene. Germline V gives CDR1 SGHNT, CDR2 YYREEE (reference sequence). The CDR3 length is 15 residues.

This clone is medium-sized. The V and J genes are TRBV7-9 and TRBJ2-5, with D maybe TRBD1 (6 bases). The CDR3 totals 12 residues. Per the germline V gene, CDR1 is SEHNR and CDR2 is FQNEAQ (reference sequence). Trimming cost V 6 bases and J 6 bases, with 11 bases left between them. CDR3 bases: TGTGCCAGCAGTCTTGACAGGAAGACCCAGTACTTC. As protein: CASSLDRKTQYF. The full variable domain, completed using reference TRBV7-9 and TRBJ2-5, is DTGVSQNPRHKITKRGQNVTFRCDPISEHNRLYWYRQTLGQGPEFLTYFQNEAQLEKSRLLSDRFSAERPKGSFSTLEIQRTEQGDSAMYLCASSLDRKTQYFGPGTRLLVL.

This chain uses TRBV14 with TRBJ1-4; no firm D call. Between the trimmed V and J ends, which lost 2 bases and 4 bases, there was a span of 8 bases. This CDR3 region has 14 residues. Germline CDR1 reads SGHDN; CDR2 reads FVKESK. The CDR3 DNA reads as TGTGCCAGCAGCCAATACGGGGTTAATGAAAAACTGTTTTTT. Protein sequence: CASSQYGVNEKLFF.

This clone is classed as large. The CDR3 region is CASSLHWGTDIMNTEAFF. In DNA form, the CDR3 reads TGTGCCAGCAGCCTCCATTGGGGGACAGATATCATGAACACTGAAGCTTTCTTT. The V and J genes are TRBV28 and TRBJ1-1; TRBD1 matches 7 bases. The CDR3 sequence is 18 residues long. The germline gives CDR1 MDHEN, CDR2 SYDVKM. V shed 6 bases and J 0 bases; nucleotides not matched to a gene: 16.

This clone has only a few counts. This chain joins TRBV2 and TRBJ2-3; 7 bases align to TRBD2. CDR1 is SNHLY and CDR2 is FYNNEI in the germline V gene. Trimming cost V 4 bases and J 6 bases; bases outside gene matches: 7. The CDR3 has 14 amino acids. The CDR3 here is CASSGTRGFDTQYF. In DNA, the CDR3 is TGTGCCAGCAGTGGGACTAGGGGTTTCGATACGCAGTATTTT.

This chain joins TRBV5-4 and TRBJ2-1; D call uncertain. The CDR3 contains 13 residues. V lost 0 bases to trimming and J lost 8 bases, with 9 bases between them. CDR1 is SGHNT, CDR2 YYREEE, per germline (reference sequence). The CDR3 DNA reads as TGTGCCAGCAGCTTGGCAGGATCCGATGAGCAGTTCTTC. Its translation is CASSLAGSDEQFF.

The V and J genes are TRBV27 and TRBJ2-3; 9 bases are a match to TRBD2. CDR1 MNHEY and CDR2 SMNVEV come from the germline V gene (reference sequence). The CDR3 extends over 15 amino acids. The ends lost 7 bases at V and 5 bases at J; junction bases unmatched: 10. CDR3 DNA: TGTGCCAGCAATAGCGGGAGCGGTTTCGGAGATACGCAGTATTTT. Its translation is CASNSGSGFGDTQYF.

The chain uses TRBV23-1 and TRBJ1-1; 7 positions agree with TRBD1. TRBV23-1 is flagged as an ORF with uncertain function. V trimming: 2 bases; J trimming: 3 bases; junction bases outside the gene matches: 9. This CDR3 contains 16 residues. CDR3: CASSQRDSKRDTEAFF. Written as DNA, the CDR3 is TGCGCCAGCAGTCAACGGGACAGCAAACGGGACACTGAAGCTTTCTTT.

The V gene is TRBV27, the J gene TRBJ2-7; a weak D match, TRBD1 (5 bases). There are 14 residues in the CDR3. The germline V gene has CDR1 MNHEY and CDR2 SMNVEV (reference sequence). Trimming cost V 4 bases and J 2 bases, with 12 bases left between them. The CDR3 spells CASSWQGETYEQYF. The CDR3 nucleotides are TGTGCCAGCAGTTGGCAGGGTGAAACCTACGAGCAGTACTTC.

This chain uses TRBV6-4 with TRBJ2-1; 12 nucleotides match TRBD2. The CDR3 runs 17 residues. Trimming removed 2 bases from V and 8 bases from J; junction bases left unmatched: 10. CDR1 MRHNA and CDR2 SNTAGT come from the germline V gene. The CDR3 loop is CASSDAETSGGVDEQFF. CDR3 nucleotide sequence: TGTGCCAGCAGTGACGCTGAGACTAGCGGGGGAGTCGATGAGCAGTTCTTC.

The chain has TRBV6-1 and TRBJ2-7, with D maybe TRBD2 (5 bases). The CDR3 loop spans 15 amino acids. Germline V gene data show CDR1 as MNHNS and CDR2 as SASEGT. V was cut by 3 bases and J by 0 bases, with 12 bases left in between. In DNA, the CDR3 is TGTGCCAGCAGTGACGAGGGCATCCCCTCCTACGAGCAGTACTTC. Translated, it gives CASSDEGIPSYEQYF.

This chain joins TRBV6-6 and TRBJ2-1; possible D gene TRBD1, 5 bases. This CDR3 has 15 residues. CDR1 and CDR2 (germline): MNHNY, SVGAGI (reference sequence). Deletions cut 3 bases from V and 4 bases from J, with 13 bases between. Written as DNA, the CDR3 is TGTGCCAGCAGTTATCGAAGGGGCAGGTACAATGAGCAGTTCTTC. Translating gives CASSYRRGRYNEQFF.

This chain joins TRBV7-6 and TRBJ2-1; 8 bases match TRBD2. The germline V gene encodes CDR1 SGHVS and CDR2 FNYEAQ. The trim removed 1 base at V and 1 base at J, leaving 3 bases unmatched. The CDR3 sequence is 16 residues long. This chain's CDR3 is CASSLGRGGSYNEQFF. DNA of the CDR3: TGTGCCAGCAGCTTAGGCCGGGGGGGGTCCTACAATGAGCAGTTCTTC.

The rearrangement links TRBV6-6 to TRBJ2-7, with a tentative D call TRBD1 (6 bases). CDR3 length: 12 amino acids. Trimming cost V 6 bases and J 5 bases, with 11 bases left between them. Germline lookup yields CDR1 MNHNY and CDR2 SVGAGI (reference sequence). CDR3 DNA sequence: TGTGCCAGCAGGCTAACAGGGAACGAGCAGTACTTC. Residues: CASRLTGNEQYF.

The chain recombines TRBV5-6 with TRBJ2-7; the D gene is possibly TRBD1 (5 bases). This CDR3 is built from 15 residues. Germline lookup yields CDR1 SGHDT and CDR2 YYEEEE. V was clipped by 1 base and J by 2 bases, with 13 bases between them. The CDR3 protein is CASSLIPGLTYEQYF. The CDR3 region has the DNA TGTGCCAGCAGCTTGATTCCAGGGCTAACCTACGAGCAGTACTTC. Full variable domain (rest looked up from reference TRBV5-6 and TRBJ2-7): DAGVTQSPTHLIKTRGQQVTLRCSPKSGHDTVSWYQQALGQGPQFIFQYYEEEERQRGNFPDRFSGHQFPNYSSELNVNALLLGDSALYLCASSLIPGLTYEQYFGPGTRLTVT.

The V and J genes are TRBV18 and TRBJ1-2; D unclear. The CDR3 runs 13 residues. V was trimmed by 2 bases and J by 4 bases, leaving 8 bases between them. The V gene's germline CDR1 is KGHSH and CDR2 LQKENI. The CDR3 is CASSPTVGYGYTF. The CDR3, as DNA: TGTGCCAGCTCACCAACAGTGGGCTATGGCTACACCTTC.

CDR3 sequence: CASSRLAGGPYEQYF. The CDR3 DNA reads TGCGCCAGCAGCCGATTAGCGGGCGGGCCCTACGAGCAGTACTTC. The V gene is TRBV4-1, the J gene TRBJ2-7, with 7 bases matching TRBD2. Germline CDR1 MGHRA, CDR2 YSYEKL. The J segment lost 2 bases and the V segment lost 4 bases, leaving 8 bases of the junction unmatched. This CDR3 contains 15 residues.

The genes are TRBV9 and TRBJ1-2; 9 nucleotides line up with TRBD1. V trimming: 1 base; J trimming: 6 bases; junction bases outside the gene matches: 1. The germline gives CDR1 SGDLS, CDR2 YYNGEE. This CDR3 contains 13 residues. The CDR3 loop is CASSVYRGHGYTF. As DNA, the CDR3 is TGTGCCAGCAGCGTATACAGGGGGCATGGCTACACCTTC. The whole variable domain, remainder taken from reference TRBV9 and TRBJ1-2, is DSGVTQTPKHLITATGQRVTLRCSPRSGDLSVYWYQQSLDQGLQFLIQYYNGEERAKGNILERFSAQQFPDLHSELNLSSLELGDSALYFCASSVYRGHGYTFGSGTRLTVV.

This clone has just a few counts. CDR3 region: CASSQDPPGERLYGYTF. The CDR3 nucleotides are TGCGCCAGCAGCCAAGATCCGCCAGGGGAAAGACTCTATGGCTACACCTTC. The genes are TRBV4-1 and TRBJ1-2, with a tentative D call TRBD1 (6 bases). The CDR3 runs 17 residues. From germline, CDR1 is MGHRA and CDR2 YSYEKL. The V end was cut by 0 bases, the J end by 4 bases, with 18 bases between.

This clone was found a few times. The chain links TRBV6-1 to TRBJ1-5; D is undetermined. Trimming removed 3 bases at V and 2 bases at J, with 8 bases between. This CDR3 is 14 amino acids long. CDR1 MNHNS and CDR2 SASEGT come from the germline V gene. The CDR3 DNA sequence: TGTGCCAGCAGTGAGACACCGGGCAATCAGCCCCAGCATTTT. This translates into CASSETPGNQPQHF.

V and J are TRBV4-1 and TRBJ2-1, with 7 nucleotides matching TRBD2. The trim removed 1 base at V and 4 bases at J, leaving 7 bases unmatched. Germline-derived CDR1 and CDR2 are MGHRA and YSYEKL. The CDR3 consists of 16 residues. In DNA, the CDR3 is TGCGCCAGCAGCCAAGGGTGGCTAGCGGATTACAATGAGCAGTTCTTC. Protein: CASSQGWLADYNEQFF.

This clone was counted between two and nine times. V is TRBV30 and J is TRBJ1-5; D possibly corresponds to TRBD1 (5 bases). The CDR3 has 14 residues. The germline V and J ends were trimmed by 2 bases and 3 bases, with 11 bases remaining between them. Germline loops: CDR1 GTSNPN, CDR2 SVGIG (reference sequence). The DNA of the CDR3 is TGTGCCTGGAGTTTGACAGTAGACAATCAGCCCCAGCATTTT. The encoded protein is CAWSLTVDNQPQHF.

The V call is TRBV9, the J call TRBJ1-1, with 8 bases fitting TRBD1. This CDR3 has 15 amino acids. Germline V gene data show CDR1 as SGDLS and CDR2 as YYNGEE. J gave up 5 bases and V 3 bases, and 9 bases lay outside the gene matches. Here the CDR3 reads CASSATTGGETEAFF. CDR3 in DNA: TGTGCCAGCAGCGCCACCACAGGGGGGGAAACTGAAGCTTTCTTT.

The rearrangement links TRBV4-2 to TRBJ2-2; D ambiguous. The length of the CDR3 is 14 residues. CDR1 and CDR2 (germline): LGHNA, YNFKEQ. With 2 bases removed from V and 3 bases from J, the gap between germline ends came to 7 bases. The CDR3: CASSQKADTGELFF. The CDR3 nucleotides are TGTGCCAGCAGCCAAAAGGCGGACACCGGGGAGCTGTTTTTT.

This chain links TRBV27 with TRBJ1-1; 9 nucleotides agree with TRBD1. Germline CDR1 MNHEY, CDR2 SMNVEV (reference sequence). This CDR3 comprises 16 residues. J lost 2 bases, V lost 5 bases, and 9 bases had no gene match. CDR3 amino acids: CASSLLGTGQNTEAFF. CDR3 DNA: TGTGCCAGCAGTCTACTAGGGACAGGGCAAAACACTGAAGCTTTCTTT.